This T cell receptor (beta chain) was recovered during a study of cytomegalovirus exposure and HLA in healthy donors (TCRdb year 2017). Some background on the complete study: An earlier analysis of approximately 640 of the donors reported approximately 290 Gb of sequence data and 117 million unique TCR beta sequences from roughly 200 million T cells. Roughly 300 gigabases of sequencing data and approximately 80 million unique TCR sequences were included in an early release covering around 600 HLA-typed donors. Among the roughly 400 genotyped donors, around 81% belonged to the genetic ancestry cluster associated with self-reported Caucasian donors. The aim of the study was to test whether cataloging public T cell receptors could identify signatures of past pathogen exposure. The study used immunosequencing to profile the T cell repertoires of under 700 subjects and linked those repertoires to cytomegalovirus serostatus. Besides the first cohort of approximately 710 subjects, a separate validation cohort made up of about 120 different subjects was used. High-throughput TCR immunosequencing, statistical association of individual TCRs with disease status, and machine learning were combined to predict cytomegalovirus infection status. To study patterns of TCR occurrence, a later analysis re-analyzed previously published TCR beta repertoires from 600 to 750 donors and added high-resolution HLA genotyping. In the later analysis, no new phenotypic data were used to find candidate immune exposures; instead, reliance was placed on TCR beta sequences and their occurrence across donors. An earlier analysis of several hundred of the donors applied high-throughput TCR beta sequencing to assess whether each TCR beta V gene segment acted as functional or pseudogenic. Alongside the repertoire data, information on donor age, sex, ethnicity and CMV serostatus was compiled. Genome-wide SNP genotypes for about 65% of the 666 donors were used in a later genetic analysis, which treated that subset as a discovery cohort. Every repertoire in the discovery cohort had been generated on one and the same sequencing platform. Both class I and class II loci were covered by HLA typing, at four-digit resolution. The number of donors typed differed by locus, with roughly 620-640 for A, B, C, DRB1 and DQB1, 522 for DQA1, approximately 580 for DPA1, and over 400 for DPB1. Four to six DR-DQ haplotypes were handled as single units for association and clustering, since linkage in the cohort was strong. On average, roughly 250,000 unique TCR beta nucleotide sequences were sequenced per donor among about 400 genotyped donors of the cohort, with roughly 18% of those sequences being non-productive.

The CDR3 spans 12 residues, from the cysteine through the phenylalanine. Just the 36-base CDR3 DNA is kept, in frame starting at base 1. As encoded in the germline V gene, CDR1 is MDHEN while CDR2 is SYDVKM. The germline ends are 7 bases apart after V is trimmed by 3 bases and J by 8 bases. This clone showed up just a few times. What this receptor recognizes is not known. Per-nucleotide qualities are absent, and no much larger clonotype sits a single base away. The library was prepared using the immunoSEQ multiplex PCR assay. For the multiplex PCR, a mixture combining 60 forward primers for TCR Vbeta segments and 13 reverse primers for TCR Jbeta segments was used. The CDR3 region of rearranged TCR beta genes was amplified from genomic DNA with a multiplex PCR assay. On the Illumina HiSeq System, the amplified TCR beta libraries were sequenced as 87-base-pair reads. The authors processed their data as follows. A later analysis counted 65 million to 90 million unique TCR beta chains across the 700 or so repertoires, and some 11 million of these chains were shared by at least two donors. A nearest-neighbor algorithm error-corrected the raw reads and collapsed the reads into unique sequences, merging closely related sequences to remove PCR and sequencing errors. V, D and J gene segments were assigned by aligning CDR3 sequences to IMGT reference sequences. For a sequence to be retained, at least a six-nucleotide match to both a V gene segment and a J gene segment was required. A rearrangement counted as productive if the CDR3 had no stop codons and remained in frame with V and J, and every other rearrangement counted as non-productive. Following IMGT convention, CDR3 was defined as the stretch from the second conserved V-encoded cysteine to the conserved J-encoded phenylalanine. The earlier analysis of about 530 of the donors excluded any sequence lacking an unambiguous match to a single V gene segment. In an earlier analysis of several hundred of the donors, V segments were called functional above 56.7% productive rearrangements and were called segregating when the between-donor standard deviation exceeded 5%. To diagnose cytomegalovirus status from the catalog of TCR beta chain sequences, a statistical classification framework was built. In a later analysis, V and J genes were assigned by comparing TCR nucleotide sequences against IMGT/GENE-DB human TR gene sequences. Using the TCRdist pipeline, a later analysis assigned CDR3 sequences along with most-parsimonious VDJ recombination scenarios. In a later analysis, each TCR beta chain was defined by its CDR3 amino acid sequence together with its V-gene family, and reads without a unique V-gene family were excluded. As a way to deal with suspected cross-contamination and a sequencing artifact, a later analysis dropped over 550 nucleotide sequences that were highly shared and had low generation probability. For each public chain, a later analysis derived a clonal expansion index from normalized ranks of inferred template counts within each repertoire. In a later analysis, generation probabilities were computed using a VDJ recombination model fitted to out-of-frame rearrangements, and the results were checked against IGoR. In a later analysis, TCR-TCR, TCR-HLA and TCR-CMV co-occurrence was scored with hypergeometric tests, and a repertoire-size bias correction was applied to TCR pairs. A later analysis estimated false discovery rates by permuting HLA or CMV assignments 20 times. In a later analysis, co-occurring TCRs were grouped using DBSCAN, and TCRdist sequence similarity was added for clustering within HLA-allele-positive subsets. For co-occurrence clustering, repertoires with fewer than 30,000 or more than 120,000 public chains were excluded, along with roughly five repertoires with anomalous nucleotide sharing. TCRdb took this table from immuneACCESS and kept in-frame rearrangements with V and J called. Such tables lack part of the clones; where checked against another copy, unresolved V genes explain under half of the gap, and the rest is unexplained. V, J and clone size reflect that table, while D and trimming were determined from the DNA. A total of 60,000 to 75,000 clones appear in this sample, approximately 79% of them only once. The leading ten clones occupy roughly 3% of the sample.

The cohort consisted of 670 or so healthy bone marrow donors. All cohort members were sampled while nominally healthy, although unrecorded immune exposures were likely present. The donor tested CMV seronegative and was one of the 352 seronegative cohort members. A peripheral blood sample was collected from each donor, and TCR beta sequencing was performed on peripheral blood mononuclear cells. The Qiagen DNeasy Blood Extraction Kit was used to extract genomic DNA from the blood cell samples. Study-wide findings and limitations: Assigning TCR associations to individual alleles was difficult when HLA alleles, especially DR and DQ, strongly co-occurred. Roughly uniform sequencing depth across donors was assumed in presence/absence analyses, although this assumption may not hold. Specific HLA alleles were associated with 15,000 to 20,000 TCR beta sequences at a false discovery rate of 0.05 in a later analysis. In both the original and validation cohorts, the classifier was reported to diagnose cytomegalovirus status with high specificity and sensitivity. A later analysis found that HLA-associated TCR beta chains were more clonally expanded and had lower generation probabilities than equally common non-associated chains. Compared with the approximately 700-donor mean, donors in an Asian-associated ancestry cluster had fewer N-insertions in productive TCRs, according to a later genetic analysis. The study gave a list of more than 150 TCR beta chains associated with cytomegalovirus. The 87-base-pair reads could not distinguish some IMGT-functional V segments, including TRBV6-2 and TRBV6-3, so those segments were excluded. An association between a missense DCLRE1C variant and V-gene and J-gene trimming of TCR beta chains was found in a later genetic analysis and replicated in an independent cohort. In this cohort, only TCR beta chains were sequenced, and detectable features were limited by the absence of alpha or paired-chain data. In a later analysis, most CMV-associated TCR beta chains were found to appear HLA-restricted, with HLA associations seemingly driven largely by CMV exposure. A cluster of highly shared sequence variants was judged likely to represent a technical artifact of the sequencing pipeline. According to a later analysis, TCR association rates differed among HLA loci, with DRB1 alleles showing the most associated TCRs and HLA-C alleles showing the fewest. In vitro tests confirmed that a few of the cytomegalovirus-associated TCR beta chains recognize cytomegalovirus antigens. Over 15 rarely observed V segments, including chromosome 9 orphons, were excluded from the earlier analysis of approximately 500 of the donors because counts were too low. In a later analysis, several top co-occurrence clusters were reported to appear linked to parvovirus B19, influenza, CMV and Epstein-Barr virus. Because some donors lacked HLA typing at each locus, the association tests relied only on the typed subset. In an earlier analysis of more than 450 of the donors, most TCR beta V segments were observed in productive rearrangements about 90% or about 30% of the time, broadly matching IMGT annotations. Immune exposure information for the cohort was limited to CMV serostatus. Linkage disequilibrium might explain the correlated functional status among segregating V segments, but an unknown experimental factor could not be ruled out. Across donors, most TCR sequences were observed very rarely, whereas some public TCRs were present in many individuals. A further reported finding was that TCR beta sequences accurately predicted the HLA-A and HLA-B alleles for most subjects in the first cohort. The authors suggested that the approach could potentially be extended to other disease states and immunological phenotypes.

This TCR came from a woman aged 25 to 39 in good health and CMV-seronegative. The sequenced sample was PBMCs. In this chain, TRBV28 is recombined with TRBJ1-4; the D gene is perhaps TRBD1, on 5 matching bases. The sequenced DNA: TGTGCCAGCAGTTTGGAGGGGGAAAAACTGTTTTTT. Its amino acids are CASSLEGEKLFF.